This TCR beta chain is from a study of STAT5B mutations in CD4+ large granular lymphocyte leukemia. CDR1 and CDR2 from the germline V gene are SGHRS and YFSETQ. The CDR3 has 17 amino acids. V gave up 0 bases and J gave up 3 bases; unmatched junction bases: 9. The survey-level immunoSEQ assay was used. Generated by immunoSEQ multiplex PCR, the TCRdb table keeps only in-frame clones and is missing some. Altogether around 23,000 clones are present, about 79% being singletons, with the ten largest covering 0.4% to 0.45%. General study points: Data were not HLA-matched across samples. Main leukemic clonotypes were patient-specific, but more than 20% appeared at low frequency elsewhere. TRBV06-family usage was enriched in top patient clones (8/27) versus controls (2/35).

For this clone: Its antigen is undetermined.

The J gene is TRBJ2-3, the V gene TRBV5-1; TRBD1 matches at 8 bases. The sample comprised CD4+ T cells from blood buffy coats. The origin of this receptor is a human donor in good health. The CDR3 DNA reads TGCGCCAGCAGCTTGGCAGGCCAGGGGGCGCGTACAGATACGCAGTATTTT. Its translation: CASSLAGQGARTDTQYF.